A selection of T cell receptor beta chains follows, all from one sample in a study of human T cells and chemical hapten exposure. One entry per CDR3 protein, called by TCRdb with MiXCR from the RACE reads. The sample has over 130,000 distinct CDR3 sequences, about an eighth seen once. The sample was whole blood, taken in connection with sensitization to the hapten diphenylcyclopropenone (DPC). The receptors shown here come from a woman between 45 and 60 years old with alopecia areata. Some clones in this sample may be carry-over from other donors' samples. CDR3s include the opening cysteine and the closing phenylalanine or tryptophan. A D gene is named only where the DNA matches it firmly. Some rows have no size entry. The others give once, few or many, or a class for an expanded clone.

size,J,D,V,length,CDR3,DNA
few,TRBJ1-1,TRBD1,TRBV5-1,17,CASSPGIGQGRNTEAFF,TGCGCCAGCAGCCCGGGTATCGGACAGGGGAGGAACACTGAAGCTTTCTTT
many,TRBJ2-3,-,TRBV21-1,14,CASNPSARTDTQYF,TGTGCCAGCAATCCTAGCGCCAGGACAGATACGCAGTATTTT
-,TRBJ2-7,-,TRBV5-1,12,CASSANTYEQYF,TGCGCCAGCAGCGCGAACACCTACGAGCAGTACTTC
few,TRBJ2-1,-,TRBV20-1,13,CSARSPPDNEQFF,TGCAGTGCTAGATCCCCTCCGGACAATGAGCAGTTCTTC
few,TRBJ2-6,-,TRBV7-2,16,CASSNLPGSGANVLTF,TGTGCCAGCAGCAACCTGCCGGGGTCAGGGGCCAACGTCCTGACTTTC
-,TRBJ1-5,TRBD1,TRBV6-1,14,CASSEQTGGQPQHF,TGTGCCAGCAGTGAACAAACAGGGGGGCAGCCCCAGCATTTT
-,TRBJ1-4,-,TRBV5-4,13,CASSVGSDEKLFF,TGTGCCAGCAGCGTAGGATCAGATGAAAAACTGTTTTTT
many,TRBJ2-1,TRBD2,TRBV11-2,12,CASSLSGDEQFF,TGTGCCAGCAGCTTAAGCGGGGATGAGCAGTTCTTC
few,TRBJ2-3,TRBD2,TRBV20-1,15,CSARTSGIRKDTQYF,TGCAGTGCTAGAACTAGCGGCATACGGAAAGATACGCAGTATTTT
-,TRBJ2-7,-,TRBV11-2,15,CASSLYPRPSYEQYF,TGTGCCAGCAGCTTATATCCTAGACCCTCCTACGAGCAGTACTTC
-,TRBJ2-6,-,TRBV12-3/TRBV12-4,17,CASSPQPVSSGANVLTF,TGTGCCAGCAGCCCCCAACCCGTTAGCTCTGGGGCCAACGTCCTGACTTTC
-,TRBJ2-3,-,TRBV29-1,14,CSVERQGRPYTQYF,TGCAGCGTTGAGAGGCAGGGGCGACCTTATACGCAGTATTTT
few,TRBJ2-1,-,TRBV5-4,13,CASSFGYYNEQFF,TGTGCCAGCAGCTTTGGGTACTACAATGAGCAGTTCTTC
-,TRBJ2-7,-,TRBV21-1,13,CASSMGQGYEQYF,TGTGCCAGCAGCATGGGCCAGGGCTACGAGCAGTACTTC
-,TRBJ2-4,-,TRBV11-2,14,CASSPSGGRNIQYF,TGTGCCAGCAGCCCCAGTGGGGGTCGAAACATTCAGTACTTC